Listed below are T cell receptor beta chains from one sample, sequenced in a study of blood T cell repertoires in COVID-19. TCRdb keeps only in-frame clones here, not all; method: immunoSEQ multiplex PCR. The table includes 150,000 to 200,000 clones, around 80% detected once. Sequencing used peripheral blood. All receptors come from an older man with active or convalescent COVID-19. The CDR3 runs from the conserved cysteine through the conserved F or W. Fields, in order: CDR3 DNA, CDR3 protein, clone size, D gene, J gene, V gene. The D gene is left open where the match is weak. The listing skips clone size in some rows; elsewhere it reads once, few, many or a size class.

CDR3nt: TGTGCCAGCTTTAGGGGGTTTGATTTAGTAGCTTTCTTT
CDR3aa: CASFRGFDLVAFF
abundance: NA
d_gene: NA
j_gene: TRBJ1-1
v_gene: TRBV6-5

CDR3nt: TGTGCCAGCAGGGGAACAGGGGGGCTGGGCGAGCAGTACTTC
CDR3aa: CASRGTGGLGEQYF
abundance: NA
d_gene: TRBD1
j_gene: TRBJ2-7
v_gene: TRBV2

CDR3nt: TGTGCCAGCAGCTTAGAGGGGGCGACTGAAGCTTTCTTT
CDR3aa: CASSLEGATEAFF
abundance: once
d_gene: TRBD1
j_gene: TRBJ1-1
v_gene: TRBV7-2

CDR3nt: TGTGCCAGCAGTTTGGTAGCGGGGGTCAAGGGAAATGAGCAGTTCTTC
CDR3aa: CASSLVAGVKGNEQFF
abundance: NA
d_gene: TRBD2
j_gene: TRBJ2-1
v_gene: TRBV27

CDR3nt: TGCGCCAGCAGCTTGGCCCCGTCCTCACCCCTCCACTTT
CDR3aa: CASSLAPSSPLHF
abundance: NA
d_gene: NA
j_gene: TRBJ1-6
v_gene: TRBV5-1

CDR3nt: TGTGCCAGCAGCTTGAGGGGTACAGGAGAATACACTGAAGCTTTCTTT
CDR3aa: CASSLRGTGEYTEAFF
abundance: NA
d_gene: NA
j_gene: TRBJ1-1
v_gene: TRBV5-8

CDR3nt: TGTGCCAGCAGCTTAATGGGGGCTCAAGAGACCCAGTACTTC
CDR3aa: CASSLMGAQETQYF
abundance: NA
d_gene: NA
j_gene: TRBJ2-5
v_gene: TRBV7-2

CDR3nt: TGTGCCAGCAGTGAAAGAGAAGGGGGCAATCAGCCCCAGCATTTT
CDR3aa: CASSEREGGNQPQHF
abundance: NA
d_gene: NA
j_gene: TRBJ1-5
v_gene: TRBV6-1

CDR3nt: TGCGCCAGCAGTGAGGGACAGGGGATCGACACTGAAGCTTTCTTT
CDR3aa: CASSEGQGIDTEAFF
abundance: once
d_gene: TRBD1
j_gene: TRBJ1-1
v_gene: TRBV10-2

CDR3nt: TGTGCCAGCATATATTTCACTGAAGCTTTCTTT
CDR3aa: CASIYFTEAFF
abundance: NA
d_gene: NA
j_gene: TRBJ1-1
v_gene: TRBV6-5

CDR3nt: TGTGCCAGCAGCCAAGGACAGGGGATGGAGACCCAGTACTTC
CDR3aa: CASSQGQGMETQYF
abundance: NA
d_gene: TRBD1
j_gene: TRBJ2-5
v_gene: TRBV3-1/TRBV3-2

CDR3nt: TGTGCCAGCAGCTACCTACTAGACCCGTCCTTACAAGAGACCCAGTACTTC
CDR3aa: CASSYLLDPSLQETQYF
abundance: once
d_gene: NA
j_gene: TRBJ2-5
v_gene: TRBV5-8

CDR3nt: TGTGCCAGCAGTGAGCGTTCCTACGAGCAGTACTTC
CDR3aa: CASSERSYEQYF
abundance: NA
d_gene: NA
j_gene: TRBJ2-7
v_gene: TRBV2

CDR3nt: TGTGCCAGCAGCTCCACGGGACAGGCGTACCAAGAGACCCAGTACTTC
CDR3aa: CASSSTGQAYQETQYF
abundance: NA
d_gene: TRBD1
j_gene: TRBJ2-5
v_gene: TRBV14

CDR3nt: TGTGCCAGCAGTCAGGGTGTCCTTTCTGATACGCAGTATTTT
CDR3aa: CASSQGVLSDTQYF
abundance: NA
d_gene: NA
j_gene: TRBJ2-3
v_gene: TRBV6-2/TRBV6-3

CDR3nt: TGTGCCAGCAGCCCAGTACTAGCGGGACTCCTTGGGAACACCGGGGAGCTGTTTTTT
CDR3aa: CASSPVLAGLLGNTGELFF
abundance: few
d_gene: TRBD2
j_gene: TRBJ2-2
v_gene: TRBV6-2/TRBV6-3

CDR3nt: TGTGCCAGCAGTTACTCGGAGCAAGGCTACACCTTC
CDR3aa: CASSYSEQGYTF
abundance: NA
d_gene: NA
j_gene: TRBJ1-2
v_gene: TRBV6-6

CDR3nt: TGTGCCAGCTCACCGACTAGCGGGGGGAACACCGGGGAGCTGTTTTTT
CDR3aa: CASSPTSGGNTGELFF
abundance: few
d_gene: TRBD2
j_gene: TRBJ2-2
v_gene: TRBV18

CDR3nt: TGTGCCAGCAGAGGCTCAGGGGGCAATCAGCCCCAGCATTTT
CDR3aa: CASRGSGGNQPQHF
abundance: NA
d_gene: NA
j_gene: TRBJ1-5
v_gene: TRBV6-6

CDR3nt: TGTGCCAGCTCACCTACCGGGACAGGGGGCACGAACACCGGGGAGCTGTTTTTT
CDR3aa: CASSPTGTGGTNTGELFF
abundance: NA
d_gene: TRBD1
j_gene: TRBJ2-2
v_gene: TRBV18

CDR3nt: TGCGCCAGCAGCTCGTGGACTAGCCGAAACTCCTACAATGAGCAGTTCTTC
CDR3aa: CASSSWTSRNSYNEQFF
abundance: NA
d_gene: TRBD2
j_gene: TRBJ2-1
v_gene: TRBV5-1

CDR3nt: TGTGCCAGCAGCGTAGCACAGGGTGGAGAAAAACTGTTTTTT
CDR3aa: CASSVAQGGEKLFF
abundance: once
d_gene: NA
j_gene: TRBJ1-4
v_gene: TRBV9

CDR3nt: TGCAGCGCTACCGAGAACTATGGCTACACCTTC
CDR3aa: CSATENYGYTF
abundance: NA
d_gene: NA
j_gene: TRBJ1-2
v_gene: TRBV29-1

CDR3nt: TGCGCCAGCCCTCTGCCAGGGATTTCTTCTGGAAACACCATATATTTT
CDR3aa: CASPLPGISSGNTIYF
abundance: NA
d_gene: NA
j_gene: TRBJ1-3
v_gene: TRBV10-1

CDR3nt: TGTGCCAGTAGTGCTCAGGGGGCGGCTTTCTTT
CDR3aa: CASSAQGAAFF
abundance: NA
d_gene: TRBD1
j_gene: TRBJ1-1
v_gene: TRBV19

CDR3nt: TGCAGCGTGGCCGGACAGGGGGAAGGGCAGTACTTC
CDR3aa: CSVAGQGEGQYF
abundance: NA
d_gene: TRBD1
j_gene: TRBJ2-7
v_gene: TRBV29-1

CDR3nt: TGTGCCAGCAGTAACAGGGCGTGGGGGCCCCAGCATTTT
CDR3aa: CASSNRAWGPQHF
abundance: few
d_gene: NA
j_gene: TRBJ1-5
v_gene: TRBV6-5

CDR3nt: TGCGCCAGCAGCATGACTAGCGGGTCCTACAATGAGCAGTTCTTC
CDR3aa: CASSMTSGSYNEQFF
abundance: NA
d_gene: TRBD2
j_gene: TRBJ2-1
v_gene: TRBV5-1

CDR3nt: TGTGCCAGCAGTGAAGCGGTACGGTCACCCCTCCACTTT
CDR3aa: CASSEAVRSPLHF
abundance: NA
d_gene: NA
j_gene: TRBJ1-6
v_gene: TRBV2

CDR3nt: TGTGCCAGCAGCAAAACAGGGGGATACACTGAAGCTTTCTTT
CDR3aa: CASSKTGGYTEAFF
abundance: few
d_gene: TRBD1
j_gene: TRBJ1-1
v_gene: TRBV6-5

CDR3nt: TGTGCCAGCTCACTCGCCGGGACAGGAGGCTACAATGAGCAGTTCTTC
CDR3aa: CASSLAGTGGYNEQFF
abundance: NA
d_gene: TRBD1
j_gene: TRBJ2-1
v_gene: TRBV18

CDR3nt: TGTGCCAGCTCACTGGGACAGACGAACACTGAAGCTTTCTTT
CDR3aa: CASSLGQTNTEAFF
abundance: NA
d_gene: TRBD1
j_gene: TRBJ1-1
v_gene: TRBV18

CDR3nt: TGTGCCTTGGACAGGCCGGAACGAAGTGGCTACACCTTC
CDR3aa: CALDRPERSGYTF
abundance: few
d_gene: TRBD1
j_gene: TRBJ1-2
v_gene: TRBV30

CDR3nt: TGTGCCAGCAGCTTAGACAGTTCTGGCTCACCCCTCCACTTT
CDR3aa: CASSLDSSGSPLHF
abundance: NA
d_gene: NA
j_gene: TRBJ1-6
v_gene: TRBV7-9

CDR3nt: TGCGCCAGCAGCTTGGGCTCAGGACTCGGGAACACTGAAGCTTTCTTT
CDR3aa: CASSLGSGLGNTEAFF
abundance: NA
d_gene: NA
j_gene: TRBJ1-1
v_gene: TRBV5-1

CDR3nt: TGTGCCAGCAGTGTTTTAGGGGCCACTTCACCCCTCCACTTT
CDR3aa: CASSVLGATSPLHF
abundance: NA
d_gene: NA
j_gene: TRBJ1-6
v_gene: TRBV2

CDR3nt: TGTGCCAGCTCACTGGACAGGTCGGACCAGCCCCAGCATTTT
CDR3aa: CASSLDRSDQPQHF
abundance: NA
d_gene: TRBD1
j_gene: TRBJ1-5
v_gene: TRBV18

CDR3nt: TGTGCCAGCAGTACTACAGGGTCAGACTATGGCTACACCTTC
CDR3aa: CASSTTGSDYGYTF
abundance: NA
d_gene: NA
j_gene: TRBJ1-2
v_gene: TRBV28

CDR3nt: TGTGCCAGCTCACCATCCCGACAGGAGAACGAGCAGTACTTC
CDR3aa: CASSPSRQENEQYF
abundance: NA
d_gene: NA
j_gene: TRBJ2-7
v_gene: TRBV18

CDR3nt: TGTGCCAGCTCACCCGGGACAGGGTTCTTGCGGCCCCAGCATTTT
CDR3aa: CASSPGTGFLRPQHF
abundance: NA
d_gene: TRBD1
j_gene: TRBJ1-5
v_gene: TRBV18

CDR3nt: TGTGCCAGCAGTGAATACGGGACAGGGAATAATTCACCCCTCCACTTT
CDR3aa: CASSEYGTGNNSPLHF
abundance: NA
d_gene: TRBD1
j_gene: TRBJ1-6
v_gene: TRBV25-1

CDR3nt: TGCGCCAGCAGCTTGGACGGCGGGAGCTCCTACAATGAGCAGTTCTTC
CDR3aa: CASSLDGGSSYNEQFF
abundance: NA
d_gene: TRBD2
j_gene: TRBJ2-1
v_gene: TRBV5-1

CDR3nt: TGTGCCAGCAGCCCAACAGGGACGACGAATGAAAAACTGTTTTTT
CDR3aa: CASSPTGTTNEKLFF
abundance: NA
d_gene: NA
j_gene: TRBJ1-4
v_gene: TRBV9

CDR3nt: TGTGCCAGCAGTCCCGGCGGGGGCGACGGCTACACCTTC
CDR3aa: CASSPGGGDGYTF
abundance: NA
d_gene: NA
j_gene: TRBJ1-2
v_gene: TRBV5-4

CDR3nt: TGCGCCAGCAGCACAGGGACTAGCGGGGGTATCGGGGAGCTGTTTTTT
CDR3aa: CASSTGTSGGIGELFF
abundance: NA
d_gene: TRBD2
j_gene: TRBJ2-2
v_gene: TRBV5-1

CDR3nt: TGTGCCAGCAGCTTAGGTTCCCGGGGTGCACCCCTCCACTTT
CDR3aa: CASSLGSRGAPLHF
abundance: once
d_gene: NA
j_gene: TRBJ1-6
v_gene: TRBV7-2

CDR3nt: TGTGCCAGCAGTTTACCTTATCAGCCCCAGCATTTT
CDR3aa: CASSLPYQPQHF
abundance: NA
d_gene: NA
j_gene: TRBJ1-5
v_gene: TRBV12-3/TRBV12-4

CDR3nt: TGTGCCAGCAGCCATCCGGGACTAGCCCAAGAGACCCAGTACTTC
CDR3aa: CASSHPGLAQETQYF
abundance: NA
d_gene: TRBD2
j_gene: TRBJ2-5
v_gene: TRBV7-6

CDR3nt: TGTGCCAGCAGCGGCGGGCTAGCGGGGGGGGCCTCCTACGAGCAGTACTTC
CDR3aa: CASSGGLAGGASYEQYF
abundance: NA
d_gene: TRBD2
j_gene: TRBJ2-7
v_gene: TRBV9

CDR3nt: TGTGCCAGCAGTTACTCCTCCGGGTCCTATAATTCACCCCTCCACTTT
CDR3aa: CASSYSSGSYNSPLHF
abundance: NA
d_gene: NA
j_gene: TRBJ1-6
v_gene: TRBV6-5

CDR3nt: TGCAGTGGCCAGGATAGCTCCTACAATGAGCAGTTCTTC
CDR3aa: CSGQDSSYNEQFF
abundance: NA
d_gene: NA
j_gene: TRBJ2-1
v_gene: TRBV29-1

CDR3nt: TGTGCCAGTAGTCGTCTAGCGCAAGATACGCAGTATTTT
CDR3aa: CASSRLAQDTQYF
abundance: NA
d_gene: NA
j_gene: TRBJ2-3
v_gene: TRBV19

CDR3nt: TGTGCCAGCACCACCTTCGGGACGAACACCGGGGAGCTGTTTTTT
CDR3aa: CASTTFGTNTGELFF
abundance: NA
d_gene: NA
j_gene: TRBJ2-2
v_gene: TRBV7-9

CDR3nt: TGTGCCAGCAGTGATGTGCTAAGCTCCTATAATTCACCCCTCCACTTT
CDR3aa: CASSDVLSSYNSPLHF
abundance: NA
d_gene: NA
j_gene: TRBJ1-6
v_gene: TRBV2